The clone carrying this TCR beta chain was counted ten times or more. Its target is unknown. This record comes from a study of early T cells in non-severe SARS-CoV-2 infection. Tagging with unique molecular identifiers was applied to individual cDNA molecules. TCRdb analysed the 5' RACE reads with MiXCR anew, one entry per CDR3 protein. The sample comprises roughly 66,000 distinct CDR3 sequences, 9.1% of which are singletons, and roughly 3.2% rests with the top ten. Study observations and caveats: Anti-spike CD8 responses were favored in VDJdb matching, and private and CD4 specificities were missed.

The sequence was obtained from an adult who was a healthcare worker with PCR-confirmed SARS-CoV-2 infection or an uninfected control (not recorded which). The sample consisted of whole blood.

In nucleotides, the CDR3 is TGCAGCGTTGTCGGACAGTCTGGGGCCAACGTCCTGACTTTC. It translates to CSVVGQSGANVLTF. This chain links TRBV29-1 with TRBJ2-6, with a tentative D call TRBD1 (6 bases). The CDR3 extends over 14 amino acids. Trimming pared 4 bases from V and 1 base from J, leaving 8 bases between. Germline lookup yields CDR1 SQVTM and CDR2 ANQGSEA.